Presented here are 8 T cell receptor beta chains from one specimen sequenced in a study of T cell responses to AZD1222 COVID-19 vaccine. Assay: immunoSEQ multiplex PCR; the TCRdb copy retains only in-frame clones and omits some. The sample carries about 150,000 clones, roughly 91% recorded once. This specimen consisted of peripheral blood, obtained on day 0 of AZD1222 vaccination. The receptors stem from an adult in good health.

This clone was seen only once. The V call is TRBV27, the J call TRBJ1-2; 10 bases are a match to TRBD1. Germline V gene data show CDR1 as MNHEY and CDR2 as SMNVEV (reference sequence). With V trimmed by 5 bases and J by 8 bases, 14 bases remained unmatched. The CDR3 sequence is 16 residues long. CDR3 DNA: TGTGCCAGCAGTCCTACTAGGACAGGGGGGGGTGGAGGCTACACCTTC. Protein sequence: CASSPTRTGGGGGYTF.

This chain connects TRBV27 to TRBJ2-4; D perhaps matches TRBD2 (6 bases). V dropped 6 bases and J dropped 7 bases, with 19 bases sitting between them. Germline V CDR1 and CDR2: MNHEY, SMNVEV (reference sequence). The length of the CDR3 is 15 residues. The CDR3 DNA sequence: TGTGCCAGCAGCCCGATTGAGGGCAGCGGGAACATTCAGTACTTC. Translated: CASSPIEGSGNIQYF.

This chain connects TRBV5-8 to TRBJ1-5; unclear D gene. The V end was cut by 5 bases, the J end by 3 bases, with 21 bases between. Per germline, CDR1 SGHTS and CDR2 YDEGEE. This CDR3 is built from 17 residues. CDR3 sequence (DNA): TGTGCCAGCAGGATGGTCGGCGTTTTATGGGACAATCAGCCCCAGCATTTT. Encoded protein: CASRMVGVLWDNQPQHF.

The CDR3 region is CASRKGHLNNSPLHF. The CDR3 region has the DNA TGTGCCAGCAGGAAGGGACACCTCAATAATTCACCCCTCCACTTT. The rearrangement links TRBV28 to TRBJ1-6, with a weak D call TRBD1 (6 bases). The CDR3 contains 15 residues. Trimming pared 6 bases from V and 5 bases from J, leaving 14 bases between. The germline V gene has CDR1 MDHEN and CDR2 SYDVKM.

The V call is TRBV10-3, the J call TRBJ2-5; the match to TRBD1 covers 11 bases. The V segment lost 7 bases and the J segment 0 bases; nucleotides outside the gene matches: 7. This CDR3 contains 16 residues. Germline-derived CDR1 and CDR2 are ENHRY and SYGVKD. CDR3 region: CAIKGTGGSNQETQYF. CDR3 nucleotides: TGTGCCATCAAGGGGACAGGGGGAAGTAACCAAGAGACCCAGTACTTC.

The CDR3 loop reads CASSLGTGVNTEAFF. CDR3 in DNA: TGTGCCAGCAGCTTAGGGACAGGGGTTAACACTGAAGCTTTCTTT. The chain is built from TRBV7-6 and TRBJ1-1; TRBD1 matches 9 bases. The germline gives CDR1 SGHVS, CDR2 FNYEAQ. The V and J ends lost 1 base and 2 bases, in that order; junction bases with no gene match: 2. CDR3 length: 15 amino acids.

V gene TRBV5-1 combines with J gene TRBJ1-5; D gene unclear. The germline V and J ends were trimmed by 4 bases and 5 bases, with 4 bases remaining between them. CDR3 length equals 11 residues. Looked up from germline, CDR1 is SGHRS and CDR2 is YFSETQ. CDR3 DNA: TGCGCCAGCAGCCATTATCAGCCCCAGCATTTT. It specifies CASSHYQPQHF. Full variable domain (rest looked up from reference TRBV5-1 and TRBJ1-5): KAGVTQTPRYLIKTRGQQVTLSCSPISGHRSVSWYQQTPGQGLQFLFEYFSETQRNKGNFPGRFSGRQFSNSRSEMNVSTLELGDSALYLCASSHYQPQHFGDGTRLSIL.

The gene calls are TRBV5-1 and TRBJ1-3; 11 bases agree with TRBD1. Germline CDR1 and CDR2: SGHRS and YFSETQ. Trimming at V came to 3 bases and at J to 3 bases, leaving 5 bases not matched to a gene. The CDR3 sequence is 16 residues long. This CDR3 is CASSWTGGAYGNTIYF. The CDR3 bases are TGCGCCAGCAGCTGGACAGGGGGCGCTTATGGAAACACCATATATTTT. Looking up the rest from reference TRBV5-1 and TRBJ1-3 gives the full variable domain: KAGVTQTPRYLIKTRGQQVTLSCSPISGHRSVSWYQQTPGQGLQFLFEYFSETQRNKGNFPGRFSGRQFSNSRSEMNVSTLELGDSALYLCASSWTGGAYGNTIYFGEGSWLTVV.